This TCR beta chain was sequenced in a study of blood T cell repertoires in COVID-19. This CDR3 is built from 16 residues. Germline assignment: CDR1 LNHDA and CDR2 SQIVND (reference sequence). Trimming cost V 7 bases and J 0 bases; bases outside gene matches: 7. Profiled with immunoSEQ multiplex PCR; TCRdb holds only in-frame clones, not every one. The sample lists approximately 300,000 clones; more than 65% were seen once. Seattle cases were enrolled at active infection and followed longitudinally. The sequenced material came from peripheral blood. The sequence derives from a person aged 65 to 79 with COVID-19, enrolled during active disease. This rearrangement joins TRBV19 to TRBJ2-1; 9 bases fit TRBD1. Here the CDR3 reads CASIGTGIYSYNEQFF. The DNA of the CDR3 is TGTGCCAGTATTGGGACAGGGATATACTCCTACAATGAGCAGTTCTTC.